This T cell receptor (beta chain) is from a study of blood T cell repertoires in COVID-19. Trimming pared 5 bases from V and 3 bases from J, leaving 7 bases between. Germline V gene data show CDR1 as LNHDA and CDR2 as SQIVND (reference sequence). This CDR3 has 12 residues. Profiled with immunoSEQ multiplex PCR; TCRdb holds only in-frame clones, not every one. The data hold 150,000 to 200,000 clones, with 85% to 90% observed a single time. The rearrangement joins TRBV19 to TRBJ1-2, with D possibly matching TRBD1 (5 bases). This TCR was recovered from a woman aged 60-75 years with COVID-19, enrolled during active disease. The sequenced sample consisted of peripheral blood. The CDR3 sequence: CASSRGDYGYTF. The CDR3 bases are TGTGCCAGTAGTCGGGGGGACTATGGCTACACCTTC.